The following is a T cell receptor beta chain sequence with its context. Its antigen is currently unknown. Naive CD8 cells comprised CD45RO-negative, CCR7-positively selected cells, excluding terminally differentiated effector memory CD45RA+ cells. These data come from a study of shared clonotypes between healthy human individuals. Samples underwent the assay at deep level. Some clones are missing from TCRdb's copy, which holds only in-frame ones; the method was immunoSEQ multiplex PCR. The table has hundreds of thousands of clones, approximately 96% seen once. Study findings and constraints: When compared with the clonotypes that were shared by all four sorted-subset donors, the non-shared clonotypes turned out to have lower generation probabilities.

The CDR3 spans 14 residues. Germline CDR1 WSHSY, CDR2 SAAADI. The trim removed 6 bases at V and 7 bases at J, leaving 8 bases unmatched. This rearrangement joins TRBV10-2 to TRBJ1-1; 10 nucleotides align to TRBD1. Sequencing was carried out using naive CD8+ T cells sorted from blood. The source is a woman under 40 in good health. CDR3 DNA sequence: TGCGCCAGCAGAGACAGGACAGGGGGTAATGAAGCTTTCTTT. It translates to CASRDRTGGNEAFF.